This TCR beta chain was obtained from a study of blood T cell repertoires in COVID-19. Looking at the study overall: Both acute and convalescent COVID-19 samples were obtained from the United States, Italy and Spain. PBMCs, B-cell-depleted T cells, or T cells were the source of the cDNA or gDNA that made up the material.

Repertoires were generated with immunoSEQ multiplex PCR, while TCRdb's copy carries only in-frame clones and drops some. The sample holds 65,000 to 75,000 clones, roughly 79% seen once. On this clone: The same CDR3 also results from other DNA sequences found in this sample.

The CDR3 has 14 amino acids. Germline CDR1 is SGHKS and CDR2 is YYEKEE (reference sequence). Trimming took 0 bases from V and 1 from J, leaving 7 bases between them. The TCR comes from a man in his 70s with acute or convalescent COVID-19. Sequencing was carried out using peripheral blood. The J gene is TRBJ1-1, the V gene TRBV5-5; tentatively, D is TRBD1 (5 bases). The CDR3 sequence is CASSLVGGNTEAFF. The CDR3 bases are TGTGCCAGCAGCTTGGTCGGGGGGAACACTGAAGCTTTCTTT.